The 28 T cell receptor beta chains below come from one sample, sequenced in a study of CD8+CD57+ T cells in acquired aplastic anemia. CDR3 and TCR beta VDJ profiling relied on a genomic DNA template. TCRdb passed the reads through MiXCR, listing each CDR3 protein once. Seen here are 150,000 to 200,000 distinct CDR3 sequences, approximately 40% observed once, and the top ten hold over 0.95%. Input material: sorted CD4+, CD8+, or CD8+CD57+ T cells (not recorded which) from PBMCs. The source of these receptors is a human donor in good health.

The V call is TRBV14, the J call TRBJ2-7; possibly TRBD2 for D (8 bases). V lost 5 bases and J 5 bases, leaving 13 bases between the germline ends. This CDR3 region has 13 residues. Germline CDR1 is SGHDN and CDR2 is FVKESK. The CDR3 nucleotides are TGTGCCAGCAGCACGGGAGGGGGCGACGAGCAGTACTTC. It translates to CASSTGGGDEQYF.

The CDR3 is CSGEETGYGYTF. The CDR3 nucleotides read TGCAGCGGTGAGGAGACAGGTTATGGCTACACCTTC. This chain links TRBV29-1 with TRBJ1-2; maybe TRBD1 (6 bases). The V end was cut by 7 bases, the J end by 5 bases, with 14 bases between. The CDR3 length is 12 residues. Germline CDR1 and CDR2: SQVTM and ANQGSEA.

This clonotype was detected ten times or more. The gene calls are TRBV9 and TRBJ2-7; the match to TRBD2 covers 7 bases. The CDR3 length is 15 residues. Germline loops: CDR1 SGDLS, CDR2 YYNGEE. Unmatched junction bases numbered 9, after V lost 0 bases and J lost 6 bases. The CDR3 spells CASSVGAGVSSEQYF. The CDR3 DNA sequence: TGTGCCAGCAGCGTAGGGGCGGGAGTCTCTTCCGAGCAGTACTTC.

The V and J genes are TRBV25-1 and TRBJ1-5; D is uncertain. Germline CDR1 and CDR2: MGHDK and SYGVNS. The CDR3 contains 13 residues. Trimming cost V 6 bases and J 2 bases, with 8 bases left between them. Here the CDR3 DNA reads TGTGCCAGCAGCTCTTATGGCAATCAGCCCCAGCATTTT. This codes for CASSSYGNQPQHF.

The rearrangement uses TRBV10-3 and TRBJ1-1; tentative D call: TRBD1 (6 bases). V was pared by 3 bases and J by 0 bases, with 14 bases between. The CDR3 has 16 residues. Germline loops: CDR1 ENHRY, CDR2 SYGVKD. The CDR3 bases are TGTGCCATCAGTGATAGAGGGGACACTTTGAACACTGAAGCTTTCTTT. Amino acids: CAISDRGDTLNTEAFF.

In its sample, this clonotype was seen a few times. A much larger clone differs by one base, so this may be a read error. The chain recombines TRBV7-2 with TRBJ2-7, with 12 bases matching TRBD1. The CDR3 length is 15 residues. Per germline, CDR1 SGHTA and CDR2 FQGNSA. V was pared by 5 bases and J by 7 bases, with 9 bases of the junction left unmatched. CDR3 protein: CASSRGQGASNEQYF. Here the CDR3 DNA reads TGTGCCAGCAGCAGGGGACAGGGGGCTTCCAATGAGCAGTACTTC.

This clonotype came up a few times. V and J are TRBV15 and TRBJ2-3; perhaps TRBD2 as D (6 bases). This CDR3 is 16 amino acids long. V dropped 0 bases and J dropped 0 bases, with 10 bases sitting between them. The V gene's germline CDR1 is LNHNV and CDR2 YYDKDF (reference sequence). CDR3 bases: TGTGCCACCAGCAGAGATGCCGGGACTAGCACAGATACGCAGTATTTT. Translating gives CATSRDAGTSTDTQYF.

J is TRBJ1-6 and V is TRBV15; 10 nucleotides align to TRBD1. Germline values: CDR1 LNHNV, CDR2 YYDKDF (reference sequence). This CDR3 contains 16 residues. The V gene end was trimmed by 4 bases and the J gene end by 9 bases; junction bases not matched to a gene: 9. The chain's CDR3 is CATSIRDRGQTSPLHF. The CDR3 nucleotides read TGTGCCACCAGCATCCGGGACAGGGGTCAAACTTCACCCCTCCACTTT.

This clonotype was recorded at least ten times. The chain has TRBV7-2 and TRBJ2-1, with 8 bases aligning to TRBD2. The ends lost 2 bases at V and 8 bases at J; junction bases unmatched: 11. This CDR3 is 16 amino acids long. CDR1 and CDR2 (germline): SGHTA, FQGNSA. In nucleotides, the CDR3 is TGTGCCAGCAGCTTACTGACGGGGGGGCCTGTCGATGAGCAGTTCTTC. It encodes CASSLLTGGPVDEQFF.

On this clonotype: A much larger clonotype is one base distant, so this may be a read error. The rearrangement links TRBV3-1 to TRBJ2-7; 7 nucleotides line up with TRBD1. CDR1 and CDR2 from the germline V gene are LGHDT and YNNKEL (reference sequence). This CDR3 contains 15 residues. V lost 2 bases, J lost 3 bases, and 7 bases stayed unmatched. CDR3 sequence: CASSQRGQGHYEQYF. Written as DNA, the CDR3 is TGTGCCAGCAGCCAAAGGGGGCAGGGACACTACGAGCAGTACTTC.

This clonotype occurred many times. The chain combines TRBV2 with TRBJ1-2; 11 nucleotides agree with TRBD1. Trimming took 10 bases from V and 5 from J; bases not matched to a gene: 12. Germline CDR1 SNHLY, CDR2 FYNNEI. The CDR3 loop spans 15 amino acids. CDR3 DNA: TGTGCCAAAGAAACCGGACAGGGGGCAGGATATGGCTACACCTTC. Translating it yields CAKETGQGAGYGYTF.

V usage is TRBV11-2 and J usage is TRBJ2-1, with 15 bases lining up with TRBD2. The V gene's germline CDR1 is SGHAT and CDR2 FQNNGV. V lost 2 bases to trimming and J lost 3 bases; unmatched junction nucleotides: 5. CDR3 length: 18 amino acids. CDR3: CASSLFGLAGGGYNEQFF. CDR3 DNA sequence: TGTGCCAGCAGCTTATTCGGACTAGCGGGGGGGGGCTACAATGAGCAGTTCTTC.

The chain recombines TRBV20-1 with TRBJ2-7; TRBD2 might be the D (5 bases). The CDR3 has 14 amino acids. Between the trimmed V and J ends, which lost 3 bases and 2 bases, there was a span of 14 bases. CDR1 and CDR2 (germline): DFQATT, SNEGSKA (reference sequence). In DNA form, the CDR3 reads TGCAGTGCTAGTAGCCTAGCTATCGCCTACGAGCAGTACTTC. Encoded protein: CSASSLAIAYEQYF.

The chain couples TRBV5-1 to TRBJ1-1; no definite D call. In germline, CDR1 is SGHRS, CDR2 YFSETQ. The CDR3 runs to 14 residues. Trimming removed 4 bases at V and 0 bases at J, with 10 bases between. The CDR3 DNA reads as TGCGCCAGCAGCCCCCAGGACCTGAACACTGAAGCTTTCTTT. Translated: CASSPQDLNTEAFF.

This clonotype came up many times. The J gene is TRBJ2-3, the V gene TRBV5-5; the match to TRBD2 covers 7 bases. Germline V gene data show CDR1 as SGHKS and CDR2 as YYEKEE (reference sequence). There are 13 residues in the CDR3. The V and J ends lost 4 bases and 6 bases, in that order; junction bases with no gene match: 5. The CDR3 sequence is CASSGGGWDTQYF. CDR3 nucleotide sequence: TGTGCCAGCAGCGGGGGGGGTTGGGATACGCAGTATTTT.

The CDR3 spells CATSTGGSGNTIYF. CDR3 in DNA: TGTGCCACCAGTACAGGGGGCTCTGGAAACACCATATATTTT. The chain joins TRBV15 to TRBJ1-3; 8 bases match TRBD1. CDR3 size: 14 residues. The germline CDR1 and CDR2 sequences are LNHNV and YYDKDF (reference sequence). V lost 6 bases to trimming and J lost 0 bases; unmatched junction nucleotides: 1.

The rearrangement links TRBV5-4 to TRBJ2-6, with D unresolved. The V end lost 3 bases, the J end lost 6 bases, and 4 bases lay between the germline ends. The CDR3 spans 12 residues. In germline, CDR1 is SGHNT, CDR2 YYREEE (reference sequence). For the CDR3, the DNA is TGTGCCAGCAGCTCAGCGGCCAACGTCCTGACTTTC. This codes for CASSSAANVLTF.

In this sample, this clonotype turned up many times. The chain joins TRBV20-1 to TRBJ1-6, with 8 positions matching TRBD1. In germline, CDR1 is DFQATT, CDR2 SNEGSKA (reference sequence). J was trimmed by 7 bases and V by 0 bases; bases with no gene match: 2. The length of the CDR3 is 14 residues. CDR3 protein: CSAREGQGNSPLHF. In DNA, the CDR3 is TGCAGTGCTAGAGAAGGACAGGGCAATTCACCCCTCCACTTT.

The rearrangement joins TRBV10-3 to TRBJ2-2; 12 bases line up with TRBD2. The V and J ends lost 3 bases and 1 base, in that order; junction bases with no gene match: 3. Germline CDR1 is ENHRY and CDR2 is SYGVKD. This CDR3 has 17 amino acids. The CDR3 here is CAISDSSGRGNTGELFF. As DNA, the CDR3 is TGTGCCATCAGTGACTCTAGCGGGAGGGGGAACACCGGGGAGCTGTTTTTT.

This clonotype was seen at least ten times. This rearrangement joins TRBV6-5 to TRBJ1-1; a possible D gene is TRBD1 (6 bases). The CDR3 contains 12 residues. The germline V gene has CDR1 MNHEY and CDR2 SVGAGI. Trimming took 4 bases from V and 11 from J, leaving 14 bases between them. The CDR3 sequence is CASSSTQGRAFF. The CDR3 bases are TGTGCCAGCAGTTCTACGCAGGGGAGGGCTTTCTTT.

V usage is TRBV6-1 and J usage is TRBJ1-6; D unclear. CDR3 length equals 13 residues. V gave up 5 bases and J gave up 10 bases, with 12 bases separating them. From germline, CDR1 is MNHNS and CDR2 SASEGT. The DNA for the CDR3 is TGTGCCAGCAGTACCAGAGCAAGATCACCCCTCCACTTT. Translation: CASSTRARSPLHF.

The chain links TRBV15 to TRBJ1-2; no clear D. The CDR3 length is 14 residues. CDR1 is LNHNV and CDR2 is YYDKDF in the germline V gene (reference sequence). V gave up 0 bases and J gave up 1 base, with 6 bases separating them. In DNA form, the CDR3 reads TGTGCCACCAGCAGAGATCTTCATAACTATGGCTACACCTTC. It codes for CATSRDLHNYGYTF.

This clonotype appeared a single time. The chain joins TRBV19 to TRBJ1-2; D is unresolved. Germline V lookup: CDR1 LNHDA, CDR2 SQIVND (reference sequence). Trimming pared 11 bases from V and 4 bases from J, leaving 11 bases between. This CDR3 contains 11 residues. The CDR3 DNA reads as TGTGCCCCCCTGGACGGCTATGGCTACACCTTC. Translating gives CAPLDGYGYTF.

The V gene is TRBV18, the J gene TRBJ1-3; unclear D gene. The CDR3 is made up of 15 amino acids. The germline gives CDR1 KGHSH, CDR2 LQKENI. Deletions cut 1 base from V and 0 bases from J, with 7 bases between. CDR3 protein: CASSPRPDSGNTIYF. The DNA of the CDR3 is TGTGCCAGCTCACCACGTCCCGACTCTGGAAACACCATATATTTT.

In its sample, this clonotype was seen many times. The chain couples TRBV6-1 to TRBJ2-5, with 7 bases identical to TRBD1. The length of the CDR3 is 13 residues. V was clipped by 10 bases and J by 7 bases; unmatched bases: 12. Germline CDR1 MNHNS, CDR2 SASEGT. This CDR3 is CANSDRVAGTQYF. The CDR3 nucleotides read TGTGCCAATAGCGACAGGGTCGCGGGGACCCAGTACTTC.

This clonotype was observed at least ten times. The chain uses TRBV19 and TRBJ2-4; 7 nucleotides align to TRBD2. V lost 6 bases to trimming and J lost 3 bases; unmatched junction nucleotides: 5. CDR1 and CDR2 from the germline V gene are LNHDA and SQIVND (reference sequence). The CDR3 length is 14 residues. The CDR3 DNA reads TGTGCCAGTAGGGGGGGAGGGAACAAAAACATTCAGTACTTC. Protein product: CASRGGGNKNIQYF.

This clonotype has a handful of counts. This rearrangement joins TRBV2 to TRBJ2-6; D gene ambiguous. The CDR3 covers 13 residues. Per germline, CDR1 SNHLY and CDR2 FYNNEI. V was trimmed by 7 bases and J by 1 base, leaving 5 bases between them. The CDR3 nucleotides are TGTGCCAGCACTGCGTCTGGGGCCAACGTCCTGACTTTC. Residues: CASTASGANVLTF.

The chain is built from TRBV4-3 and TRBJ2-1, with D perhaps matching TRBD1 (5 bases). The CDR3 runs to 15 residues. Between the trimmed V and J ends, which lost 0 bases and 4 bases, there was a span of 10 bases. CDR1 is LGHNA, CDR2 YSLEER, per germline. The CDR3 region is CASSQDQGAYNEQFF. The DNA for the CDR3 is TGCGCCAGCAGCCAAGATCAAGGGGCGTACAATGAGCAGTTCTTC.